Shown below are 30 T cell receptor beta chains from a single sample sequenced in a study of blood T cell repertoires in COVID-19. Using immunoSEQ multiplex PCR, the repertoire was profiled, and TCRdb retains in-frame clones only, with some absent. This sample yields about 200,000 clones, of which 80% to 95% are seen a single time; approximately 0.48% belongs to the top ten. The sample consisted of peripheral blood. The receptor source for this set is a man aged 50 to 60 with acute or convalescent COVID-19.

This sequence joins TRBV2 and TRBJ2-1, with D perhaps TRBD2 (5 bases). This CDR3 contains 14 residues. The germline V gene encodes CDR1 SNHLY and CDR2 FYNNEI. Trimming pared 6 bases from V and 5 bases from J, leaving 14 bases between. The CDR3 DNA reads TGTGCCAGCAGATTATCTCGGGGAGACAATGAGCAGTTCTTC. As protein: CASRLSRGDNEQFF.

The chain carries TRBV24-1 and TRBJ2-3; 10 positions match TRBD1. The CDR3 runs to 16 residues. Germline V gene sequence: CDR1 KGHDR, CDR2 SFDVKD. V dropped 4 bases and J dropped 5; count of bases not matched to a gene: 8. CDR3 sequence (DNA): TGTGCCACCAGTGACCCCGACAGGGGGCCGGGAGATACGCAGTATTTT. The encoded protein is CATSDPDRGPGDTQYF.

This chain uses TRBV9 with TRBJ2-1, with 8 bases aligning to TRBD1. The CDR3 totals 15 residues. Trimming took 2 bases from V and 4 from J; bases not matched to a gene: 5. CDR1 SGDLS and CDR2 YYNGEE come from the germline V gene. DNA of the CDR3: TGTGCCAGCAGCGTCGGGACAGGATTTTACAATGAGCAGTTCTTC. It specifies CASSVGTGFYNEQFF.

V usage is TRBV7-9 and J usage is TRBJ1-1; D is uncertain. Germline CDR1 and CDR2: SEHNR and FQNEAQ (reference sequence). The V end lost 5 bases, the J end lost 8 bases, and 6 bases lay between the germline ends. The CDR3 consists of 10 residues. In nucleotides, the CDR3 is TGTGCCAGCAGCGCCAGGGAAGCTTTCTTT. It yields the protein CASSAREAFF.

The CDR3 DNA reads as TGTGCCAGCAGCCCCCGACAGGGCTTCACAGATACGCAGTATTTT. Amino acid sequence: CASSPRQGFTDTQYF. The chain couples TRBV9 to TRBJ2-3, with TRBD1 identical over 7 bases. This CDR3 has 15 amino acids. J lost 2 bases, V lost 4 bases, and 7 bases had no gene match. The germline gives CDR1 SGDLS, CDR2 YYNGEE.

V gene TRBV28 combines with J gene TRBJ1-5, with D tentatively TRBD1 (6 bases). From germline, CDR1 is MDHEN and CDR2 SYDVKM. The V and J ends lost 3 bases and 2 bases respectively, with 11 bases between them. The CDR3 covers 15 residues. The CDR3 here is CASSLGAQGNQPQHF. As DNA, the CDR3 is TGTGCCAGCAGTTTGGGGGCCCAAGGCAATCAGCCCCAGCATTTT.

The rearrangement links TRBV7-9 to TRBJ1-1; TRBD1 aligns across 7 bases. Germline CDR1 and CDR2: SEHNR and FQNEAQ (reference sequence). With 4 bases clipped from V and 7 bases from J, the junction kept 9 bases outside the gene matches. CDR3 size: 14 residues. CDR3 sequence reads: CASSSTGAAHEAFF. The CDR3 region has the DNA TGTGCCAGCAGCTCCACAGGGGCCGCGCATGAAGCTTTCTTT.

The V and J genes are TRBV4-3 and TRBJ2-4; D is possibly TRBD1 (5 bases). The germline V and J ends were trimmed by 3 bases and 3 bases, with 18 bases remaining between them. Germline V lookup: CDR1 LGHNA, CDR2 YSLEER. The CDR3 sequence is 17 residues long. Written as DNA, the CDR3 is TGCGCCAGCAGCCACCCCCCCCCAGGGTCGGTCAAAAACATTCAGTACTTC. Encoded protein: CASSHPPPGSVKNIQYF.

The V and J genes are TRBV4-1 and TRBJ1-3; D is undetermined. This CDR3 comprises 12 residues. Trimming shortened V by 8 bases and J by 1 base, and 6 bases separated the two germline ends. The germline gives CDR1 MGHRA, CDR2 YSYEKL. CDR3 residues: CASGHSGNTIYF. The CDR3 DNA reads as TGCGCCAGCGGGCATTCTGGAAACACCATATATTTT.

V usage is TRBV6-6 and J usage is TRBJ1-5; 9 nucleotides match TRBD1. CDR1 MNHNY and CDR2 SVGAGI come from the germline V gene (reference sequence). This CDR3 is built from 17 residues. V lost 5 bases to trimming and J lost 8 bases; unmatched junction nucleotides: 16. In DNA form, the CDR3 reads TGTGCCAGCAGTCAGTCTCCACCAGGGACAGGGCAAAAGCCCCAGCATTTT. Translation: CASSQSPPGTGQKPQHF.

CDR3: CASSPASGSYEQYF. The CDR3 coding sequence is TGTGCCAGCTCACCAGCTAGCGGTTCCTACGAGCAGTACTTC. The chain combines TRBV18 with TRBJ2-7; 7 positions agree with TRBD2. The germline gives CDR1 KGHSH, CDR2 LQKENI. Losses at the gene ends were 2 bases for V and 1 base for J; bases not matched to a gene: 2. This CDR3 region has 14 residues.

The rearrangement links TRBV28 to TRBJ1-2; 9 bases align to TRBD1. The germline CDR1 and CDR2 sequences are MDHEN and SYDVKM. The CDR3 covers 14 residues. Trimming at V came to 4 bases and at J to 5 bases, leaving 5 bases not matched to a gene. The chain's CDR3 is CASSSGQGKYGYTF. CDR3 DNA: TGTGCCAGCAGTTCCGGACAGGGGAAGTATGGCTACACCTTC.

The V call is TRBV7-9, the J call TRBJ1-1; D not certain. The V end lost 8 bases, the J end lost 1 base, and 14 bases lay between the germline ends. The length of the CDR3 is 14 residues. Germline CDR1 is SEHNR and CDR2 is FQNEAQ (reference sequence). The CDR3 nucleotides read TGTGCCAGCTCCAGGACGGGAACGAACACTGAAGCTTTCTTT. This codes for CASSRTGTNTEAFF.

The chain uses TRBV11-3 and TRBJ1-1; no definite D call. This CDR3 region has 13 residues. Germline values: CDR1 SGHNT, CDR2 YENEEA. The V end lost 1 base, the J end lost 3 bases, and 6 bases lay between the germline ends. CDR3 nucleotides: TGTGCCAGCAGCTTAGTTCGGGACACTGAAGCTTTCTTT. It specifies CASSLVRDTEAFF.

The chain couples TRBV5-1 to TRBJ2-1, with 10 bases matching TRBD1. Per germline, CDR1 SGHRS and CDR2 YFSETQ. V lost 4 bases to trimming and J lost 5 bases; unmatched junction nucleotides: 15. This CDR3 is built from 18 residues. The CDR3 loop is CASSGDRGLIARNNEQFF. CDR3 DNA sequence: TGCGCCAGCAGCGGAGACAGGGGGCTGATCGCCCGAAACAATGAGCAGTTCTTC.

This chain joins TRBV25-1 and TRBJ1-4, with 8 nucleotides matching TRBD1. This CDR3 region has 13 residues. The V gene end was trimmed by 8 bases and the J gene end by 7 bases; junction bases not matched to a gene: 6. In germline, CDR1 is MGHDK, CDR2 SYGVNS. The chain's CDR3 is CASGRTGFEKLFF. The CDR3 DNA reads as TGTGCCAGCGGAAGGACAGGGTTTGAAAAACTGTTTTTT.

The V gene is TRBV3-1 (or the pseudogene TRBV3-2), the J gene TRBJ2-2; 11 bases align to TRBD2. V gave up 3 bases and J gave up 7 bases; unmatched junction bases: 4. In germline, CDR1 is LGHDT, CDR2 YNNKEL (reference sequence). The CDR3 runs 15 residues. The CDR3 is CASSHGTSGLGELFF. CDR3 DNA: TGTGCCAGCAGCCATGGGACTAGCGGACTCGGGGAGCTGTTTTTT.

The chain employs TRBV7-3 and TRBJ2-1; TRBD2 matches at 9 bases. The ends lost 5 bases at V and 7 bases at J; junction bases unmatched: 9. Germline V CDR1 and CDR2: SGHTA, FQGTGA. This CDR3 is 15 amino acids long. In DNA form, the CDR3 reads TGTGCCAGCAGCCCCCGGAGTAGCGGGAGTAATGAGCAGTTCTTC. The encoded protein is CASSPRSSGSNEQFF.

This clone was recorded once. The chain is built from TRBV4-1 and TRBJ1-2, with TRBD1 identical over 9 bases. The CDR3 length is 16 residues. V dropped 1 base and J dropped 3; count of bases not matched to a gene: 6. CDR1 and CDR2 (germline): MGHRA, YSYEKL. CDR3 DNA: TGCGCCAGCAGCCAAGGATTGAGGGACAGGGACTATGGCTACACCTTC. Translation gives CASSQGLRDRDYGYTF.

The chain couples TRBV23-1 to TRBJ2-2; D is perhaps TRBD2 (6 bases). TRBV23-1 is recorded as an ORF, its role being uncertain. The V gene lost 6 bases and the J gene lost 6 bases, with 11 bases spanning the gap. CDR3 length equals 13 residues. Here the CDR3 reads CASSHGGSGELFF. For the CDR3, the DNA is TGCGCCAGCAGCCACGGGGGTTCCGGGGAGCTGTTTTTT.

The rearrangement uses TRBV27 and TRBJ2-1; TRBD2 agrees at 15 bases. The ends lost 4 bases at V and 4 bases at J; junction bases unmatched: 5. From germline, CDR1 is MNHEY and CDR2 SMNVEV (reference sequence). The CDR3 loop spans 17 amino acids. This chain's CDR3 is CASSSGLAGGPYNEQFF. For the CDR3, the DNA is TGTGCCAGCAGTTCAGGACTAGCGGGAGGGCCGTACAATGAGCAGTTCTTC.

This clone has just one count. The chain recombines TRBV3-1 (or the pseudogene TRBV3-2) with TRBJ1-6; D is unresolved. From germline, CDR1 is LGHDT and CDR2 YNNKEL (reference sequence). The CDR3 is 13 residues long. V was trimmed by 3 bases and J by 6 bases, leaving 6 bases between them. The CDR3 DNA follows: TGTGCCAGCAGCCAGGAGCCTAATTCACCCCTCCACTTT. Its translation: CASSQEPNSPLHF.

The V call is TRBV19, the J call TRBJ1-1, with D unresolved. The germline V and J ends were trimmed by 5 bases and 3 bases, with 10 bases remaining between them. The CDR3 has 13 amino acids. The V gene's germline CDR1 is LNHDA and CDR2 SQIVND (reference sequence). Here the CDR3 reads CASSSASYTEAFF. CDR3 coding DNA: TGTGCCAGTAGTTCAGCTAGTTACACTGAAGCTTTCTTT.

This clone is a singleton in its sample. The CDR3 region is CASSKIDNGYTF. The CDR3 DNA reads as TGTGCCAGCAGCAAAATTGACAATGGCTACACCTTC. The genes are TRBV9 and TRBJ1-2; D is undetermined. Germline CDR1 SGDLS, CDR2 YYNGEE. Deletions cut 4 bases from V and 6 bases from J, with 10 bases between. The CDR3 consists of 12 residues. Full variable domain (remainder filled in from reference TRBV9 and TRBJ1-2): DSGVTQTPKHLITATGQRVTLRCSPRSGDLSVYWYQQSLDQGLQFLIQYYNGEERAKGNILERFSAQQFPDLHSELNLSSLELGDSALYFCASSKIDNGYTFGSGTRLTVV.

The chain uses TRBV7-8 and TRBJ2-7, with unresolved D. This CDR3 spans 12 amino acids. Germline loops: CDR1 SGHVS, CDR2 FQNEAQ. The ends were cut back, 2 bases at V and 5 bases at J, with 7 bases in the middle. CDR3 DNA sequence: TGTGCCAGCAGCTTATATTCCCACGAGCAGTACTTC. Translated: CASSLYSHEQYF.

The rearrangement joins TRBV4-1 to TRBJ2-7, with a tentative D call TRBD2 (5 bases). V lost 8 bases and J 0 bases, leaving 14 bases between the germline ends. The CDR3 has 14 residues. Germline assignment: CDR1 MGHRA and CDR2 YSYEKL. The DNA for the CDR3 is TGCGCCAGCTCCGAGACGGAGGTCTCCTACGAGCAGTACTTC. Protein product: CASSETEVSYEQYF.

The chain employs TRBV29-1 and TRBJ2-7, with unresolved D. V was shortened by 2 bases and J by 4 bases, with 21 bases between the two germline ends. Per germline, CDR1 SQVTM and CDR2 ANQGSEA. The CDR3 runs 16 residues. The CDR3 sequence: CSVELVGPHSRYEQYF. Here the CDR3 DNA reads TGCAGCGTTGAATTGGTTGGCCCACACAGCAGGTACGAGCAGTACTTC.

This clone was picked up one time. The chain couples TRBV7-2 to TRBJ2-1; 8 bases line up with TRBD1. Germline-derived CDR1 and CDR2 are SGHTA and FQGNSA. After removal of 3 bases from V and 2 bases from J, the junction contained 3 bases not matched to a gene. The CDR3 runs to 15 residues. The chain's CDR3 is CASSFGQGTYNEQFF. The DNA for the CDR3 is TGTGCCAGCAGCTTTGGACAGGGTACCTACAATGAGCAGTTCTTC.

The chain has TRBV7-3 and TRBJ2-1; TRBD2 matches 8 bases. The CDR3 runs to 15 residues. Trimming removed 0 bases from V and 7 bases from J; junction bases left unmatched: 5. In germline, CDR1 is SGHTA, CDR2 FQGTGA. Here the CDR3 DNA reads TGTGCCAGCAGCTTAACGTTAGCGGGACGTAATGAGCAGTTCTTC. It encodes CASSLTLAGRNEQFF.

This clone has a handful of counts. The chain has TRBV7-2 and TRBJ1-2, with TRBD1 identical over 12 bases. The junction had 4 bases not matched to a gene; V was cut back by 0 bases and J by 8 bases. The germline CDR1 and CDR2 sequences are SGHTA and FQGNSA. CDR3 size: 15 residues. DNA of the CDR3: TGTGCCAGCAGCTTAGCCGGGACAGGGGGCCGGGGCTACACCTTC. Its translation: CASSLAGTGGRGYTF.